Following are 8 T cell receptor beta chains from one sample sequenced in a study of shared clonotypes between healthy human individuals. Data came from immunoSEQ multiplex PCR; TCRdb stores just in-frame clones and leaves some out. This sample has 2 million to 2.5 million clones, with about 92% found just once. Cells designated naive CD8 were CD45RO-negative and were positively selected for CCR7, with terminally differentiated effector memory CD45RA+ cells excluded. Sequencing was performed on naive CD8+ T cells from PBMCs. These receptors came from a man aged 18 to 35 in good health. Some clones in this sample may be carry-over from other donors' samples.

Notes on this clone: This specimen includes other DNA sequences encoding the same CDR3. This chain links TRBV27 with TRBJ2-1, with D tentatively TRBD2 (5 bases). CDR1 and CDR2 (germline): MNHEY, SMNVEV (reference sequence). With 5 bases removed from V and 4 bases from J, the gap between germline ends came to 12 bases. The CDR3 is 14 residues long. The CDR3 coding sequence is TGTGCCAGCAGTCTGGGCGGAGGTTACAATGAGCAGTTCTTC. It encodes CASSLGGGYNEQFF.

About this clone itself: The junction departs from germline at one end; a sequencing error may be responsible. The chain carries TRBV11-1 and TRBJ2-1; possibly TRBD1 for D (6 bases). CDR3 size: 16 residues. Germline V lookup: CDR1 SGHAT, CDR2 FQDESV (reference sequence). The CDR3 sequence is CASSLAGEPSYNEQFF. In DNA, the CDR3 is TGTGCCAGCAGCCTAGCAGGGGAACCCTCCTACAATGAGCAGTTCTTC. Using reference TRBV11-1 and TRBJ2-1 for the parts outside the CDR3, the full variable domain is EAEVAQSPRYKITEKSQAVAFWCDPISGHATLYWYRQILGQGPELLVQFQDESVVDDSQLPKDRFSAERLKGVDSTLKIQPAELGDSAMYLCASSLAGEPSYNEQFFGPGTRLTVL.

The chain couples TRBV9 to TRBJ2-5; D is possibly TRBD1 or TRBD2 (7 bases each). The CDR3 has 15 amino acids. V was trimmed by 3 bases and J by 2 bases, leaving 14 bases between them. Germline V gives CDR1 SGDLS, CDR2 YYNGEE. The CDR3: CASSAGGDSQETQYF. In DNA, the CDR3 is TGTGCCAGCAGCGCAGGGGGGGACAGTCAAGAGACCCAGTACTTC.

The V call is TRBV10-1, the J call TRBJ2-5; D remains unclear. Trimming removed 7 bases from V and 0 bases from J, with 0 bases in between. Per the germline V gene, CDR1 is WNHNN and CDR2 is SYGVQD (reference sequence). The CDR3 runs to 10 residues. Here the CDR3 reads CASNQETQYF. CDR3 nucleotides: TGCGCCAGCAACCAAGAGACCCAGTACTTC.

This chain's CDR3 is CSVDESSNWNEQFF. For the CDR3, the DNA is TGCAGCGTTGATGAGTCTAGTAATTGGAATGAGCAGTTCTTC. V gene TRBV29-1 combines with J gene TRBJ2-1; D not resolved. V was trimmed by 3 bases and J by 7 bases, leaving 16 bases between them. Germline values: CDR1 SQVTM, CDR2 ANQGSEA. The CDR3 extends over 14 amino acids.

The chain is built from TRBV4-1 and TRBJ1-1, with a tentative D call TRBD1 (6 bases). The CDR3 is 14 amino acids. The ends were cut back, 4 bases at V and 2 bases at J, with 11 bases in the middle. CDR1 is MGHRA and CDR2 is YSYEKL in the germline V gene. DNA of the CDR3: TGCGCCAGCAGCCCCGTAGGGGGTAACACTGAAGCTTTCTTT. Protein sequence: CASSPVGGNTEAFF.

The chain employs TRBV7-9 and TRBJ2-1; D unresolved. The length of the CDR3 is 15 residues. Trimming took off 5 bases at V and 0 bases at J, with 11 bases between the two ends. The V gene's germline CDR1 is SEHNR and CDR2 FQNEAQ (reference sequence). CDR3 sequence: CASSPGMGSYNEQFF. CDR3 nucleotide sequence: TGTGCCAGCAGCCCTGGCATGGGCTCCTACAATGAGCAGTTCTTC. Filled out from reference TRBV7-9 and TRBJ2-1, the complete variable domain reads DTGVSQNPRHKITKRGQNVTFRCDPISEHNRLYWYRQTLGQGPEFLTYFQNEAQLEKSRLLSDRFSAERPKGSFSTLEIQRTEQGDSAMYLCASSPGMGSYNEQFFGPGTRLTVL.

V is TRBV7-9 and J is TRBJ1-2; 10 bases fit TRBD1. The CDR3 is 15 amino acids. The trim removed 3 bases at V and 2 bases at J, leaving 3 bases unmatched. Germline V lookup: CDR1 SEHNR, CDR2 FQNEAQ (reference sequence). This chain's CDR3 is CASSFLTGGNYGYTF. The CDR3 nucleotides read TGTGCCAGCAGCTTCCTGACAGGGGGCAACTATGGCTACACCTTC.